This T cell receptor beta chain is from a study of blood T cell repertoires in COVID-19. For the study at large: The cDNA or gDNA used as material had been derived from T cells, B-cell-depleted T cells, or PBMCs.

Some clones are missing from TCRdb's copy, which holds only in-frame ones; the method was immunoSEQ multiplex PCR. The sample yields over 300,000 clones, around 90% seen once. The sequence came from a man aged 18 to 30 who had recovered from COVID-19. The sequencing input was peripheral blood.

The CDR3 DNA reads as TGTGCCAGCAGTGACAGGACAGGTTCCTACGAGCAGTACTTC. This translates into CASSDRTGSYEQYF. The chain combines TRBV2 with TRBJ2-7, with 7 bases matching TRBD1. The CDR3 sequence is 14 residues long. Trimming removed 3 bases from V and 1 base from J; junction bases left unmatched: 3. The germline CDR1 and CDR2 sequences are SNHLY and FYNNEI.